The 27 T cell receptor beta chains reported below all come from one sample, sequenced in a study of regulatory T cells in long-lasting Graves disease. The time point denotes: newly diagnosed GD, antithyroid drugs for less than 3 months. From RNA extracted from PBMCs, the TCR library was made. According to the study, TCR beta libraries were built with iRepertoire HTBI primers and CDR3-region Arm-PCR. TCRdb independently ran MiXCR on the multiplex PCR reads; one entry per CDR3 protein. Of some 450,000 distinct CDR3 sequences in the sample, around 15% were seen once. These data are also associated with another study on T cells in Graves' hyperthyroidism and ophthalmopathy.

Material: peripheral blood mononuclear cells (PBMCs), obtained at new diagnosis, from a patient treated with antithyroid drugs. The receptors shown here come from a woman aged 30 to 39 with Graves disease.

This clonotype was recorded at least ten times. This chain uses TRBV5-1 with TRBJ2-5; D unresolved. From germline, CDR1 is SGHRS and CDR2 YFSETQ. Trimming removed 0 bases at V and 2 bases at J, with 8 bases between. CDR3 length: 14 residues. The CDR3, as DNA: TGCGCCAGCAGCTTGGCCGAGGTGCAAGAGACCCAGTACTTC. As protein: CASSLAEVQETQYF.

This clonotype was detected ten times or more. This chain uses TRBV11-2 with TRBJ2-1; D possibly corresponds to TRBD1 (6 bases). The germline V and J ends were trimmed by 7 bases and 4 bases, with 14 bases remaining between them. CDR3 length equals 14 residues. In germline, CDR1 is SGHAT, CDR2 FQNNGV. The CDR3 sequence: CASNHRVGYNEQFF. CDR3 bases: TGTGCCAGCAACCACAGGGTTGGGTACAATGAGCAGTTCTTC.

This chain joins TRBV20-1 and TRBJ2-4; 7 bases are shared with TRBD1. The CDR3 consists of 15 residues. J was trimmed by 2 bases and V by 5 bases; bases with no gene match: 9. Germline V gives CDR1 DFQATT, CDR2 SNEGSKA (reference sequence). The CDR3: CSAPQGGAPKNIQYF. The CDR3 bases are TGCAGTGCTCCTCAAGGGGGCGCCCCCAAAAACATTCAGTACTTC.

In its sample, this clonotype was seen many times. This sequence joins TRBV2 and TRBJ2-2; D could derive from TRBD1 or TRBD2 (6 bases each). CDR3 length equals 15 residues. V lost 10 bases and J 1 base, leaving 16 bases between the germline ends. Germline lookup yields CDR1 SNHLY and CDR2 FYNNEI. In DNA, the CDR3 is TGTGCCACCCGAACGGGGGCAGGGAACACCGGGGAGCTGTTTTTT. This codes for CATRTGAGNTGELFF.

This clonotype showed up just a few times. The chain links TRBV20-1 to TRBJ2-2, with a weak D call TRBD2 (6 bases). CDR1 is DFQATT, CDR2 SNEGSKA, per germline (reference sequence). The CDR3 runs to 14 residues. Trimming left V 5 bases short and J 4 bases short, with 14 bases between. The CDR3 region has the DNA TGCAGTGCTCCCGAGGACTACCGCACCGGGGAGCTGTTTTTT. Residues: CSAPEDYRTGELFF.

In its sample, this clonotype was seen many times. A much more abundant neighbour one base away suggests this may be a read error. This chain uses TRBV28 with TRBJ2-7, with 9 bases aligning to TRBD1. Germline CDR1 reads MDHEN; CDR2 reads SYDVKM. V shed 5 bases, J shed 3 bases, and the junction held 5 bases outside the gene matches. This CDR3 has 14 residues. CDR3 protein: CASSAGTGYYEQYF. The CDR3 coding sequence is TGTGCCAGCAGTGCCGGGACAGGGTACTACGAGCAGTACTTC.

The chain has TRBV20-1 and TRBJ2-1; D unclear. V lost 3 bases to trimming and J lost 15 bases, with 21 bases between them. From germline, CDR1 is DFQATT and CDR2 SNEGSKA (reference sequence). The CDR3 has 13 amino acids. CDR3 loop: CSASEYVGGDRFF. As DNA, the CDR3 is TGCAGTGCTAGTGAGTATGTGGGTGGTGATCGGTTCTTC.

There are a few counts of this clonotype. CDR3 in DNA: TGTGCCAGCAGTTTTAGGAACACCGGGGAGCTGTTTTTT. Translated, it gives CASSFRNTGELFF. The chain has TRBV12-3 or TRBV12-4 and TRBJ2-2; no reliable D call. The CDR3 spans 13 residues. Trimming cost V 3 bases and J 1 base, with 3 bases left between them.

This chain's CDR3 is CASSYPSGSTNQETQYF. CDR3 DNA: TGTGCCAGCAGCTATCCTAGCGGGTCTACTAACCAAGAGACCCAGTACTTC. This chain joins TRBV13 and TRBJ2-5; 8 positions agree with TRBD2. Germline loops: CDR1 PRHDT, CDR2 FYEKMQ (reference sequence). Trimming at V came to 4 bases and at J to 0 bases, leaving 10 bases not matched to a gene. The CDR3 has 17 amino acids.

This clonotype was seen many times. The chain recombines TRBV7-8 with TRBJ2-1; 11 bases agree with TRBD2. The CDR3 consists of 15 residues. The germline V gene encodes CDR1 SGHVS and CDR2 FQNEAQ. V shed 6 bases, J shed 8 bases, and the junction held 9 bases outside the gene matches. Here the CDR3 reads CASSFPTSGSYEQFF. The CDR3 DNA reads as TGTGCCAGCAGTTTCCCTACTAGCGGGAGTTATGAGCAGTTCTTC.

This clonotype was picked up many times. The chain uses TRBV20-1 and TRBJ2-3; D unresolved. There are 14 residues in the CDR3. The ends were cut back, 0 bases at V and 6 bases at J, with 13 bases in the middle. Germline CDR1 reads DFQATT; CDR2 reads SNEGSKA (reference sequence). This CDR3 is CSARDYFSRDTQYF. The DNA for the CDR3 is TGCAGTGCTAGAGATTACTTTTCGCGGGATACGCAGTATTTT.

This clonotype was seen ten or more times. This chain links TRBV18 with TRBJ2-7, with D unclear. From germline, CDR1 is KGHSH and CDR2 LQKENI. The CDR3 is 14 residues long. Trimming took 4 bases from V and 0 from J, leaving 10 bases between them. The CDR3 protein is CASSRMVNSYEQYF. The DNA of the CDR3 is TGTGCCAGCTCACGAATGGTAAACTCCTACGAGCAGTACTTC.

This clonotype turned up a few times. The chain combines TRBV9 with TRBJ2-1, with TRBD2 identical over 8 bases. After removal of 0 bases from V and 10 bases from J, the junction contained 12 bases not matched to a gene. The CDR3 loop spans 16 amino acids. From germline, CDR1 is SGDLS and CDR2 YYNGEE. CDR3 in DNA: TGTGCCAGCAGCGTAGAGGGTAGCGGGAACTGGAGAGAGCAGTTCTTC. It translates to CASSVEGSGNWREQFF. The variable domain in full, completed from reference TRBV9 and TRBJ2-1, reads DSGVTQTPKHLITATGQRVTLRCSPRSGDLSVYWYQQSLDQGLQFLIQYYNGEERAKGNILERFSAQQFPDLHSELNLSSLELGDSALYFCASSVEGSGNWREQFFGPGTRLTVL.

This clonotype showed up many times. The gene calls are TRBV11-1 and TRBJ2-1, with TRBD1 as a possible D gene (6 bases). The ends were cut back, 1 base at V and 3 bases at J, with 10 bases in the middle. Germline CDR1 reads SGHAT; CDR2 reads FQDESV (reference sequence). The CDR3 has 15 residues. Written as DNA, the CDR3 is TGTGCCAGCAGCTTAGAACAGGGCGGCTACAATGAGCAGTTCTTC. It specifies CASSLEQGGYNEQFF.

In this sample, this clonotype turned up a few times. For the CDR3, the DNA is TGTGCCAGCAGCCTCCGGGTAGCGGGAGCGAACATTCAGTACTTC. This gives the protein CASSLRVAGANIQYF. This chain links TRBV13 with TRBJ2-4; 9 nucleotides align to TRBD2. Unmatched junction bases numbered 9, after V lost 5 bases and J lost 7 bases. This CDR3 is built from 15 residues. From germline, CDR1 is PRHDT and CDR2 FYEKMQ (reference sequence). The entire variable domain, with the rest obtained from reference TRBV13 and TRBJ2-4, is as follows: AAGVIQSPRHLIKEKRETATLKCYPIPRHDTVYWYQQGPGQDPQFLISFYEKMQSDKGSIPDRFSAQQFSDYHSELNMSSLELGDSALYFCASSLRVAGANIQYFGAGTRLSVL.

The chain recombines TRBV27 with TRBJ1-5; 7 bases align to TRBD1. The junction had 8 bases not matched to a gene; V was cut back by 4 bases and J by 11 bases. CDR1 is MNHEY and CDR2 is SMNVEV in the germline V gene (reference sequence). There are 13 residues in the CDR3. The CDR3 loop is CASSWDSRRAQHF. The CDR3 region has the DNA TGTGCCAGCAGTTGGGACAGCAGGAGAGCCCAGCATTTT.

This clonotype occurred many times. Just one base apart from a much larger clone, this may be a read error. The rearrangement joins TRBV9 to TRBJ2-7; no firm D call. V lost 3 bases and J 8 bases, leaving 18 bases between the germline ends. Per the germline V gene, CDR1 is SGDLS and CDR2 is YYNGEE. The CDR3 extends over 14 amino acids. CDR3 in DNA: TGTGCCAGCAGCGCTTCCGGAGTGGGGTACAAGCAGTACTTC. This sequence encodes CASSASGVGYKQYF.

This chain uses TRBV19 with TRBJ2-7; the match to TRBD2 covers 10 bases. In germline, CDR1 is LNHDA, CDR2 SQIVND (reference sequence). With 5 bases clipped from V and 0 bases from J, the junction kept 7 bases outside the gene matches. CDR3 size: 16 residues. The CDR3: CASSHSGRSNSYEQYF. CDR3 bases: TGTGCCAGTAGTCATAGCGGGAGGTCCAACTCCTACGAGCAGTACTTC. Looking up the rest from reference TRBV19 and TRBJ2-7 gives the full variable domain: DGGITQSPKYLFRKEGQNVTLSCEQNLNHDAMYWYRQDPGQGLRLIYYSQIVNDFQKGDIAEGYSVSREKKESFPLTVTSAQKNPTAFYLCASSHSGRSNSYEQYFGPGTRLTVT.

The genes are TRBV6-1 and TRBJ2-1; D is unclear. CDR3 length: 17 residues. Trimming removed 3 bases at V and 4 bases at J, with 19 bases between. CDR1 is MNHNS and CDR2 is SASEGT in the germline V gene. Written as DNA, the CDR3 is TGTGCCAGCAGTGACCCATCCTTAGCCCCCGTATACAATGAGCAGTTCTTC. Translated, it gives CASSDPSLAPVYNEQFF.

This clonotype was counted between two and nine times. V usage is TRBV3-1 and J usage is TRBJ2-6; no firm D call. Germline V CDR1 and CDR2: LGHDT, YNNKEL (reference sequence). The CDR3 contains 13 residues. Between the trimmed V and J ends, which lost 8 bases and 1 base, there was a span of 6 bases. The CDR3 region has the DNA TGTGCCAGCGAGGTTTCTGGGGCCAACGTCCTGACTTTC. It translates to CASEVSGANVLTF.

The sample holds a few counts of this clonotype. The V and J genes are TRBV30 and TRBJ1-2, with 10 bases that match TRBD1. Germline V gene lookup returns CDR1 GTSNPN and CDR2 SVGIG (reference sequence). The trim removed 7 bases at V and 2 bases at J, leaving 7 bases unmatched. The CDR3 extends over 14 amino acids. The CDR3 protein is CAFRDRGNNYGYTF. In nucleotides, the CDR3 is TGTGCCTTCCGGGACAGGGGTAACAACTATGGCTACACCTTC.

This clonotype was recorded many times. This chain joins TRBV20-1 and TRBJ2-1; 12 bases match TRBD2. Germline V gene sequence: CDR1 DFQATT, CDR2 SNEGSKA (reference sequence). Losses at the gene ends were 5 bases for V and 1 base for J; bases not matched to a gene: 3. The CDR3 extends over 15 amino acids. The DNA of the CDR3 is TGCAGTGCTGAGACTAGCGGGAGTTCCTACAATGAGCAGTTCTTC. Its translation is CSAETSGSSYNEQFF.

This clonotype was detected once. A much larger clone lies a single base off, so this may be a read error. The chain has TRBV5-1 and TRBJ2-7; 11 bases align to TRBD2. The J segment lost 3 bases and the V segment lost 0 bases, leaving 5 bases of the junction unmatched. CDR1 and CDR2 from the germline V gene are SGHRS and YFSETQ. The CDR3 is 16 residues long. The CDR3 sequence is CASSLATTSGNYEQYF. For the CDR3, the DNA is TGCGCCAGCAGCTTGGCGACGACTAGCGGGAACTACGAGCAGTACTTC.

In this sample, this clonotype turned up many times. The V gene is TRBV28, the J gene TRBJ2-7, with TRBD1 as a possible D gene (5 bases). The length of the CDR3 is 12 residues. Germline CDR1 MDHEN, CDR2 SYDVKM. V was cut by 6 bases and J by 4 bases, with 10 bases left in between. The DNA of the CDR3 is TGTGCCAGCAGGAAGGGGTGGTACGAGCAGTACTTC. This translates into CASRKGWYEQYF.

This clonotype was picked up many times. CDR3 DNA: TGCGCCAGCAGCTTGGCCCTACTAGCGGGAAAGGGTCCTAGCACAGATACGCAGTATTTT. Translating gives CASSLALLAGKGPSTDTQYF. The chain is built from TRBV5-1 and TRBJ2-3; 10 nucleotides agree with TRBD2. Germline V gives CDR1 SGHRS, CDR2 YFSETQ. This CDR3 contains 20 residues. The V and J ends lost 0 bases and 0 bases, in that order; junction bases with no gene match: 13.

As regards this clonotype: A much larger clonotype is one base distant, so this may be a read error. The chain has TRBV20-1 and TRBJ1-2; no firm D call. The CDR3 is made up of 11 amino acids. Germline CDR1 is DFQATT and CDR2 is SNEGSKA (reference sequence). CDR3 residues: CSARELSGYSF. The DNA of the CDR3 is TGCAGTGCTAGAGAGCTATCTGGCTACTCCTTC.

In its sample, this clonotype was seen many times. The rearrangement links TRBV2 to TRBJ1-5; D not certain. The CDR3 spans 15 residues. The germline CDR1 and CDR2 sequences are SNHLY and FYNNEI. Trimming pared 4 bases from V and 2 bases from J, leaving 12 bases between. The DNA of the CDR3 is TGTGCCAGCAGTGGGGAGGGATCGGGCAATCAGCCCCAGCATTTT. This encodes CASSGEGSGNQPQHF.